Sequencing of this T cell receptor (beta chain) was carried out in a study of cytomegalovirus exposure and HLA in healthy donors. General study results and limits: Reports indicated that the classifier achieved high specificity and sensitivity in diagnosing cytomegalovirus status. Reportedly, a later analysis found an Asian-associated ancestry cluster had fewer N-insertions than the roughly 670-donor mean. Roughly uniform sequencing depth across donors was assumed, possibly incorrectly. CMV antigen specificity of three CMV-associated chains was confirmed in vitro.

Both 60 Vbeta primers and 13 Jbeta primers went into the PCR. Only in-frame clones appear in the TCRdb table, and some are missing; sequencing was by immunoSEQ multiplex PCR. The sample lists 130,000 to 150,000 clones; 80% were seen once. Looked up from germline, CDR1 is SGHTA and CDR2 is FQGTGA. Trimming cost V 5 bases and J 4 bases; bases outside gene matches: 7. The CDR3 extends over 15 amino acids. A remark on this clone: What it recognizes is unknown.

The clonotype comes from a male donor in good health and CMV-seronegative. Sequencing was done on a sample of PBMCs. The chain combines TRBV7-3 with TRBJ1-3; TRBD1 matches at 8 bases. The CDR3 DNA is TGTGCCAGCAGCGAGACAGGGGTGAGGGGAAACACCATATATTTT. This gives the protein CASSETGVRGNTIYF.